This T cell receptor beta chain came from a study of blood T cell repertoires in COVID-19. This clone was counted once. The length of the CDR3 is 13 residues. The germline CDR1 and CDR2 sequences are SNHLY and FYNNEI. V lost 9 bases, J lost 3 bases, and 3 bases stayed unmatched. Sequencing used immunoSEQ multiplex PCR; TCRdb keeps in-frame clones, though not all of them. The sample shows about 180,000 clones, more than 75% of them seen only once. The clonotype originates from a woman in her twenties or thirties who had recovered from COVID-19. The sample was PBMCs or T cells enriched from blood (not recorded which). The V and J genes are TRBV2 and TRBJ2-2, with 8 nucleotides matching TRBD1. CDR3 DNA sequence: TGTGCCAGGGGACAGGTCGACACCGGGGAGCTGTTTTTT. Protein sequence: CARGQVDTGELFF. The full variable domain, its missing parts supplied by reference TRBV2 and TRBJ2-2, is EPEVTQTPSHQVTQMGQEVILRCVPISNHLYFYWYRQILGQKVEFLVSFYNNEISEKSEIFDDQFSVERPDGSNFTLKIRSTKLEDSAMYFCARGQVDTGELFFGEGSRLTVL.